This T cell receptor beta chain comes out of a study of T cell responses to AZD1222 COVID-19 vaccine. The study pooled second doses at about 4 or about 12 weeks. Sequencing used immunoSEQ multiplex PCR; TCRdb keeps in-frame clones, though not all of them. The sample contains about 130,000 clones, about nine tenths of which appear only once. This clone was found once. Its antigen is unknown. Study-wide findings and caveats: Most donors were white British and more were female, and clonal diversity was possibly underestimated. Nearly half of the spike-specific TCRs reportedly recognize variant regions that carry no mutations.

The sequence derives from an adult who received the AZD1222 COVID-19 vaccine. Sample: peripheral blood, taken 28 days after the second AZD1222 dose.

In DNA form, the CDR3 reads TGTGCCAGCAGGACAGGGGTAGGTAATTCACCCCTCCACTTT. Protein: CASRTGVGNSPLHF. The chain uses TRBV6-5 and TRBJ1-6; TRBD1 aligns across 8 bases. The CDR3 runs to 14 residues. Germline V gene data show CDR1 as MNHEY and CDR2 as SVGAGI. With 6 bases clipped from V and 6 bases from J, the junction kept 4 bases outside the gene matches.